Listed below are T cell receptor beta chains from one sample, sequenced in a study of OX40 agonist ivuxolimab in advanced cancers. Profiling relied on immunoSEQ multiplex PCR, and the TCRdb table lists in-frame clones only, not all of them. Here the sample spans roughly 70,000 clones, about 90% being singletons. The input for sequencing was CD4+ or CD8+ T cells sorted from blood, taken in a trial of the OX40 agonist ivuxolimab. These receptors all stem from an adult with an advanced solid tumor such as melanoma, head and neck, liver or kidney cancer. CDR3s include the opening cysteine and the closing phenylalanine or tryptophan. The D gene is left open where the match is weak. Expanded clones are given a class, and other clones once, few, many or no size at all.

>TRBJ2-7|-|TRBV4-1|-
CASSQSGLELFWEQYF
TGCGCCAGCAGCCAGAGCGGGCTAGAACTATTCTGGGAGCAGTACTTC
>TRBJ1-6|-|TRBV28|-
CASSFWDGHFNSPLHF
TGTGCCAGCAGTTTTTGGGACGGACACTTTAATTCACCCCTCCACTTT
>TRBJ2-7|-|TRBV10-1|-
CASSEWLPEQYF
TGCGCCAGCAGTGAGTGGCTCCCCGAGCAGTACTTC
>TRBJ2-2|-|TRBV19|TRBD2
CASSRVWGGYTGELFF
TGTGCCAGTAGCCGAGTTTGGGGGGGTTACACCGGGGAGCTGTTTTTT
>TRBJ1-1|-|TRBV19|-
CASSINRNTEAFF
TGTGCCAGTAGTATTAACAGGAACACTGAAGCTTTCTTT
>TRBJ2-1|-|TRBV28|TRBD2
CASSSMVAAGGYNEQFF
TGTGCCAGCAGCTCTATGGTAGCTGCGGGGGGTTACAATGAGCAGTTCTTC
>TRBJ2-7|-|TRBV7-8|TRBD1
CASSRYPGTDRIRGEQYF
TGTGCCAGCAGCCGGTACCCCGGGACAGACAGAATTCGGGGCGAGCAGTACTTC
>TRBJ2-2|-|TRBV2|TRBD2
CASNPLAGAVTGELFF
TGTGCCAGCAATCCACTAGCGGGGGCCGTCACCGGGGAGCTGTTTTTT
>TRBJ2-1|-|TRBV9|TRBD1
CASSALFGQGVNEQFF
TGTGCCAGCAGCGCCTTATTTGGACAGGGGGTAAATGAGCAGTTCTTC
>TRBJ2-7|-|TRBV19|-
CASSRGWGYEQYF
TGTGCCAGTAGTAGGGGATGGGGCTACGAGCAGTACTTC
>TRBJ2-3|-|TRBV19|-
CASTKNQPDGNTQYF
TGTGCCAGTACCAAAAACCAACCCGACGGAAATACGCAGTATTTT
>TRBJ1-3|-|TRBV7-8|-
CASSLNDHSGNTIYF
TGTGCCAGCAGCTTAAATGACCACTCTGGAAACACCATATATTTT
>TRBJ1-5|-|TRBV28|-
CASSFPSPGPRGNQPQHF
TGTGCCAGCAGTTTTCCTTCTCCGGGACCTAGGGGCAATCAGCCCCAGCATTTT
>TRBJ1-5|-|TRBV19|TRBD1
CASSPRDRGNQPQHF
TGTGCCAGTAGTCCCCGGGACAGGGGGAATCAGCCCCAGCATTTT
>TRBJ1-3|-|TRBV18|-
CASSTNLGDTIYF
TGTGCCAGCTCTACTAATCTCGGTGACACCATATATTTT
>TRBJ1-2|-|TRBV11-2|-
CTSSPEQFYGYTF
TGTACCAGCAGCCCCGAGCAGTTCTATGGCTACACCTTC
>TRBJ1-2|-|TRBV25-1|-
CASSAPGQNYGYTF
TGTGCCAGCAGTGCCCCCGGACAGAACTATGGCTACACCTTC
>TRBJ2-5|-|TRBV12-5|-
CASGYRDHKWETQYF
TGTGCTAGTGGTTATAGGGACCACAAATGGGAGACCCAGTACTTC
>TRBJ1-2|-|TRBV4-3|-
CASSQDPGWGAYDGYTF
TGCGCCAGCAGCCAAGACCCTGGGTGGGGGGCATATGATGGCTACACCTTC
>TRBJ2-2|-|TRBV5-4|TRBD2
CASSTNSSGSRTGELFF
TGTGCCAGCAGCACGAATAGTAGCGGGAGTAGGACCGGGGAGCTGTTTTTT
>TRBJ2-7|-|TRBV6-1|-
CASSEVAGLEQYF
TGTGCCAGCAGTGAAGTGGCAGGTCTAGAGCAGTACTTC
>TRBJ1-3|-|TRBV6-5|-
CASSHPSGNTIYF
TGTGCCAGCAGTCATCCCTCGGGAAACACCATATATTTT
>TRBJ1-2|few|TRBV7-2|-
CASSHSASYGYTF
TGTGCCAGCAGCCACTCAGCTAGCTATGGCTACACCTTC
>TRBJ2-6|-|TRBV14|TRBD1
CASSLRQGSGANVLTF
TGTGCCAGCAGCCTAAGACAGGGTAGTGGGGCCAACGTCCTGACTTTC
>TRBJ1-1|-|TRBV29-1|-
CSVQGRLNTEAFF
TGCAGCGTTCAGGGTAGATTGAACACTGAAGCTTTCTTT
>TRBJ2-1|-|TRBV15|-
CATSRLGNNEQFF
TGTGCCACCAGCAGGTTGGGGAACAATGAGCAGTTCTTC
>TRBJ1-1|once|TRBV28|TRBD1
CASYDRGLNTEAFF
TGTGCCAGTTACGACAGGGGGTTGAACACTGAAGCTTTCTTT
>TRBJ2-2|-|TRBV7-2|TRBD1
CASMRTGKGTGELFF
TGTGCCAGCATGCGGACAGGGAAGGGAACCGGGGAGCTGTTTTTT
>TRBJ1-5|-|TRBV18|-
CASSPGNQPQHF
TGTGCCAGCTCACCCGGCAATCAGCCCCAGCATTTT